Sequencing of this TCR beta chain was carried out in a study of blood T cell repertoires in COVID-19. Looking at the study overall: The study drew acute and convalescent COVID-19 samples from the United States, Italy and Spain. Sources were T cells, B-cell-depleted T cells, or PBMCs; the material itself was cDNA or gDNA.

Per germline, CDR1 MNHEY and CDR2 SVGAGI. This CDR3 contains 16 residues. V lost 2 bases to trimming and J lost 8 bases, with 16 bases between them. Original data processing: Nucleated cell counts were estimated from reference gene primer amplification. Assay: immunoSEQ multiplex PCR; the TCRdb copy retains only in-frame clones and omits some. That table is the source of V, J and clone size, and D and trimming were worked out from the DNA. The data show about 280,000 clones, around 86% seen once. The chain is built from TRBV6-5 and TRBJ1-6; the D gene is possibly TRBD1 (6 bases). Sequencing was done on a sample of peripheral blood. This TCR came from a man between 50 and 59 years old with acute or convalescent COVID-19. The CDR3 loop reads CASSYGIRGLDSPLHF. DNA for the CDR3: TGTGCCAGCAGTTACGGAATCAGGGGTTTGGATTCACCCCTCCACTTT.